These T cell receptor beta chains were read from a single sample in a study of spatial heterogeneity in lung cancer. TCRdb reprocessed the 5' RACE reads via MiXCR and lists one record per CDR3 protein. The repertoire holds roughly 48,000 distinct CDR3 sequences, with roughly 5% as singletons. The sample here was PBMCs, taken at surgery. Receptors originate from a male donor with early-stage non-small cell lung cancer. Both conserved end residues are part of each CDR3. The D gene is left open where the match is weak. Expanded clones get a size class; other rows say once, few or many, or leave the size out.

>NA|TRBV5-5|many|TRBJ2-6
CASNPLAGANVLTF
TGTGCCAGCAACCCCCTGGCCGGGGCCAACGTCCTGACTTTC
>TRBD1|TRBV19|many|TRBJ2-4
CASSYRDRGPKNIQYF
TGTGCCAGTAGTTACCGGGACAGGGGGCCCAAAAACATTCAGTACTTC
>NA|TRBV20-1|few|TRBJ2-3
CSANEGSSTDTQYF
TGCAGTGCTAATGAGGGGTCTAGCACAGATACGCAGTATTTT
>NA|TRBV7-9|many|TRBJ2-7
CASSLKVDSYEQYF
TGTGCCAGCAGCTTAAAAGTGGACTCCTACGAGCAGTATTTC
>NA|TRBV7-2|NA|TRBJ2-1
CASSLDPSYNEQFF
TGTGCCAGCAGCTTAGACCCTAGCTACAATGAGCAGTTCTTC
>TRBD1|TRBV18|many|TRBJ2-7
CASSPMPGQGYEQYF
TGTGCCAGCTCTCCTATGCCGGGACAGGGTTACGAGCAGTACTTC
>TRBD2|TRBV5-1|few|TRBJ2-1
CASSLEALRLARTALNNEQFF
TGCGCCAGCAGCTTGGAAGCGCTTAGACTAGCGAGGACTGCCCTAAACAATGAGCAGTTCTTC
>TRBD2|TRBV28|many|TRBJ2-7
CASQPLAGDYEQYF
TGTGCCAGTCAACCTTTAGCGGGTGATTACGAGCAGTACTTC
>TRBD2|TRBV25-1|many|TRBJ2-7
CASSEGLAAYEQYF
TGTGCCAGCAGTGAAGGTCTAGCGGCCTACGAGCAGTACTTC
>NA|TRBV10-3|many|TRBJ2-7
CAISDPEEREQYF
TGTGCCATCAGTGACCCGGAAGAGCGCGAGCAGTACTTC
>TRBD1|TRBV7-9|many|TRBJ1-1
CASSRDRGNSEAFF
TGTGCCAGCAGCCGAGACAGGGGGAATTCAGAAGCTTTCTTT
>NA|TRBV5-1|few|TRBJ2-5
CASSLAQREETQYF
TGCGCCAGCAGCTTGGCACAGCGGGAAGAGACCCAGTACTTC
>NA|TRBV28|many|TRBJ1-6
CASSVPGRNSPLHF
TGTGCCAGCAGCGTCCCGGGCCGCAATTCACCCCTCCACTTT
>TRBD1|TRBV10-3|many|TRBJ1-6
CAISANPTGNNSPLHF
TGTGCCATCAGTGCCAACCCGACAGGGAATAATTCACCCCTCCACTTT
>TRBD2|TRBV2|many|TRBJ2-1
CASSGTSGSYNEQFF
TGTGCCAGCAGCGGGACTAGCGGGTCCTACAATGAGCAGTTCTTC
>NA|TRBV5-4|few|TRBJ2-1
CASGGLSSYNEQFF
TGTGCCTCTGGGGGGCTCAGCTCCTACAATGAGCAGTTCTTC
>NA|TRBV25-1|many|TRBJ2-7
CASSAYKEQYF
TGTGCCAGCAGTGCGTATAAGGAGCAGTACTTC
>TRBD1|TRBV10-3|many|TRBJ2-3
CAISDPDRGQEDTQYF
TGTGCCATCAGTGACCCCGACAGGGGGCAAGAAGATACGCAGTATTTT
>NA|TRBV5-5|many|TRBJ1-1
CASSVGMTEAFF
TGTGCCAGCAGCGTAGGTATGACTGAAGCTTTCTTT
>NA|TRBV12-3/TRBV12-4|many|TRBJ1-1
CASSSSGHAEAFF
TGTGCCAGCAGTTCGTCAGGGCACGCTGAAGCTTTCTTT
>NA|TRBV3-1|many|TRBJ2-3
CASSQGRGRRTDTQYF
TGTGCCAGCAGCCAAGGACGGGGCAGGAGGACAGATACGCAGTATTTT
>NA|TRBV9|few|TRBJ1-1
CASSADRQNTEAFF
TGTGCCAGCAGCGCTGACAGACAGAACACTGAAGCTTTCTTT
>NA|TRBV10-3|many|TRBJ1-5
CAISGQNGNQPQHF
TGTGCCATCAGTGGGCAGAATGGCAATCAGCCCCAGCATTTT
>NA|TRBV14|few|TRBJ2-5
CASSLRQIQETQYF
TGTGCCAGCAGCCTCAGACAGATACAAGAGACCCAGTACTTC
>NA|TRBV6-2/TRBV6-3|many|TRBJ2-2
CASSYLGSTGELFF
TGTGCCAGCAGTTACCTAGGTAGCACCGGGGAGCTGTTTTTT
>NA|TRBV4-1|many|TRBJ2-1
CASSQPGQGRGYEQFF
TGCGCCAGCAGCCAACCAGGGCAGGGCAGGGGCTATGAGCAGTTCTTC
>TRBD2|TRBV7-2|many|TRBJ2-3
CASSPRLAGAVTDTQYF
TGTGCCAGCAGCCCTCGACTAGCGGGAGCCGTAACAGATACGCAGTATTTT
>NA|TRBV5-1|NA|TRBJ2-1
CASSVANEQFF
TGCGCCAGCAGTGTTGCCAATGAGCAGTTCTTC
>NA|TRBV19|many|TRBJ1-5
CASSEGNQPQHF
TGTGCCAGTAGTGAAGGCAATCAGCCCCAGCATTTT
>NA|TRBV7-2|many|TRBJ2-7
CASSLVGSSYEQYF
TGTGCCAGCAGCTTAGTTGGGTCGTCCTACGAGCAGTACTTC
>NA|TRBV20-1|many|TRBJ2-1
CSARAYNEQFF
TGCAGTGCTAGAGCCTACAATGAGCAGTTCTTC
>TRBD1|TRBV29-1|many|TRBJ2-1
CSGIRDRLNEQFF
TGCAGCGGGATCCGGGACAGGCTGAATGAGCAGTTCTTC
>TRBD2|TRBV20-1|many|TRBJ2-1
CSARLAGMNEQFF
TGCAGTGCTAGACTAGCGGGTATGAATGAGCAGTTCTTC
>NA|TRBV5-6|many|TRBJ1-5
CASSPGRSGPQHF
TGTGCCAGCAGCCCCGGACGATCCGGGCCCCAGCATTTT
>NA|TRBV27|many|TRBJ2-7
CHSGRDAYEQYF
TGCCACTCGGGCAGGGATGCCTACGAGCAGTACTTC
>TRBD2|TRBV20-1|many|TRBJ2-3
CSARDRTSGSAVDTQYF
TGCAGTGCTAGAGATCGAACGAGCGGGAGTGCGGTAGATACGCAGTATTTT
>NA|TRBV7-2|many|TRBJ1-5
CASSLESSGQPQHF
TGTGCCAGCAGCTTAGAGAGTTCCGGTCAGCCCCAGCATTTT
>NA|TRBV7-8|many|TRBJ2-3
CASSSFLIGTSTDTQYF
TGTGCCAGCAGCTCCTTTCTTATAGGGACTAGCACAGATACGCAGTATTTT
>NA|TRBV29-1|many|TRBJ2-7
CSVLRDPSSYEQYF
TGCAGCGTTCTTAGGGACCCCTCCTCCTACGAGCAGTACTTC
>NA|TRBV7-8|many|TRBJ1-6
CASSFRGGSYNSPLHF
TGTGCCAGCAGCTTCAGAGGGGGCTCCTATAATTCACCCCTCCACTTT
>NA|TRBV3-1|many|TRBJ2-3
CASSQDLKDTFTDTQYF
TGTGCCAGCAGCCAAGATCTAAAGGACACCTTCACAGATACGCAGTATTTT
>NA|TRBV7-8|many|TRBJ2-4
CASSFGHGGAKNIQYF
TGTGCCAGCAGCTTCGGACACGGGGGAGCCAAAAACATTCAGTACTTC
>NA|TRBV6-4|many|TRBJ2-2
CASQTDTNTGELFF
TGTGCCAGCCAGACAGACACGAACACCGGGGAGCTGTTTTTT
>NA|TRBV20-1|many|TRBJ2-1
CSAPTSYNEQFF
TGCAGTGCGCCGACTAGCTACAATGAGCAGTTCTTC
>NA|TRBV7-9|many|TRBJ2-2
CASSSPWGANTGELFF
TGTGCCAGCAGCTCCCCTTGGGGTGCGAACACCGGGGAGCTGTTTTTT
>TRBD1|TRBV4-1|many|TRBJ2-7
CASSQVGTGAWEQYF
TGCGCCAGCAGCCAAGTAGGGACAGGGGCTTGGGAGCAGTACTTC
>TRBD1|TRBV28|NA|TRBJ1-4
CASNPGGTGVEKLFF
TGTGCCAGCAACCCGGGGGGTACAGGGGTCGAAAAACTGTTTTTT
>TRBD1|TRBV9|many|TRBJ1-2
CASSVRQGYGYTF
TGTGCCAGCAGCGTAAGACAGGGCTATGGCTACACCTTC
>TRBD2|TRBV6-2/TRBV6-3|NA|TRBJ2-1
CASTLRTSGDNEQFF
TGTGCCAGCACCCTGCGGACTAGCGGAGACAATGAGCAGTTCTTC
>TRBD2|TRBV4-1|few|TRBJ2-3
CASSQGALISGTRGDTQYF
TGCGCCAGCAGCCAAGGGGCCTTGATTAGCGGGACCCGGGGGGATACGCAGTATTTT